The next 28 T cell receptor beta chains were all read from a single sample in a study of blood T cell repertoires in COVID-19. The method was immunoSEQ multiplex PCR; TCRdb's version includes in-frame clones alone and lacks a portion of them. The data contain about 330,000 clones, around 83% of them singletons. The sequencing sample was made of peripheral blood. The receptors originated from a woman in her forties or fifties with acute or convalescent COVID-19.

This clone was detected only once. The CDR3 DNA reads as TGTGCCAGCAGCACGGGACAGGGGAATGGCTACACCTTC. It is translated as CASSTGQGNGYTF. The chain couples TRBV7-3 to TRBJ1-2; TRBD1 aligns across 10 bases. The V gene's germline CDR1 is SGHTA and CDR2 FQGTGA. CDR3 length: 13 amino acids. V gave up 5 bases and J gave up 6 bases; unmatched junction bases: 3.

In its sample, this clone was seen once. The chain's CDR3 is CASSTPLRDRSYEQYF. DNA for the CDR3: TGTGCCAGCAGTACTCCTCTGCGGGACCGGTCCTACGAGCAGTACTTC. The chain recombines TRBV27 with TRBJ2-7; maybe TRBD2 (6 bases). V dropped 5 bases and J dropped 1 base, with 18 bases sitting between them. CDR3 length equals 16 residues. The germline CDR1 and CDR2 sequences are MNHEY and SMNVEV (reference sequence).

This chain links TRBV9 with TRBJ1-1, with D possibly TRBD1 on 6 matching bases. The germline CDR1 and CDR2 sequences are SGDLS and YYNGEE. V lost 0 bases to trimming and J lost 5 bases, with 8 bases between them. The length of the CDR3 is 13 residues. CDR3 sequence: CASSVGGLTEAFF. CDR3 in DNA: TGTGCCAGCAGCGTAGGGGGGCTAACTGAAGCTTTCTTT.

The V gene is TRBV9, the J gene TRBJ1-1; 7 bases line up with TRBD1. The CDR3 is 14 amino acids. The trim removed 4 bases at V and 6 bases at J, leaving 9 bases unmatched. The germline V gene encodes CDR1 SGDLS and CDR2 YYNGEE. The DNA for the CDR3 is TGTGCCAGCAGCCCATGGAAACAGGGGTCTGAAGCTTTCTTT. Its protein is CASSPWKQGSEAFF.

This clone has only one observation. The chain carries TRBV5-1 and TRBJ2-5; 7 bases match TRBD2. This CDR3 spans 14 amino acids. Germline trimming cut 2 bases from V and 1 base from J; bases unmatched to any gene: 2. The germline gives CDR1 SGHRS, CDR2 YFSETQ. The CDR3 DNA follows: TGCGCCAGCAGCTTTTGGGGGGGCCAAGAGACCCAGTACTTC. It is translated as CASSFWGGQETQYF.

This chain joins TRBV2 and TRBJ2-5; 9 nucleotides match TRBD1. CDR3 length equals 15 residues. Trimming at V came to 6 bases and at J to 4 bases, leaving 9 bases not matched to a gene. Germline loops: CDR1 SNHLY, CDR2 FYNNEI. The CDR3 reads CASRELTGGGETQYF. The CDR3, as DNA: TGTGCCAGCAGGGAGCTGACAGGGGGTGGAGAGACCCAGTACTTC.

The chain couples TRBV2 to TRBJ1-1, with 7 bases lining up with TRBD1. After removal of 7 bases from V and 1 base from J, the junction contained 6 bases not matched to a gene. The CDR3 consists of 14 residues. CDR1 is SNHLY, CDR2 FYNNEI, per germline. The CDR3 loop reads CASKRQGGNTEAFF. The CDR3, as DNA: TGTGCCAGCAAAAGACAGGGAGGGAACACTGAAGCTTTCTTT.

The genes are TRBV12-5 and TRBJ1-5, with TRBD1 as a possible D gene (6 bases). The CDR3 has 14 amino acids. Trimming left V 2 bases short and J 5 bases short, with 10 bases between. CDR1 and CDR2 from the germline V gene are LGHNT and FRNRAP. Here the CDR3 DNA reads TGTGCTAGTGGTTTGATAAGGACAGATCAGCCCCAGCATTTT. Amino acids: CASGLIRTDQPQHF. Full variable domain (rest looked up from reference TRBV12-5 and TRBJ1-5): DARVTQTPRHKVTEMGQEVTMRCQPILGHNTVFWYRQTMMQGLELLAYFRNRAPLDDSGMPKDRFSAEMPDATLATLKIQPSEPRDSAVYFCASGLIRTDQPQHFGDGTRLSIL.

The rearrangement joins TRBV28 to TRBJ1-5, with D tentatively TRBD1 (6 bases). This CDR3 comprises 15 residues. With 7 bases removed from V and 5 bases from J, the gap between germline ends came to 18 bases. Germline V gene data show CDR1 as MDHEN and CDR2 as SYDVKM. CDR3 coding DNA: TGTGCCAGCACCGCTTCAGAGGGGGTGTATCAGCCCCAGCATTTT. It yields the protein CASTASEGVYQPQHF.

The chain combines TRBV2 with TRBJ1-1, with D hard to call. The CDR3 length is 11 residues. Per germline, CDR1 SNHLY and CDR2 FYNNEI. Trimming removed 1 base from V and 9 bases from J, with 6 bases in between. CDR3 sequence reads: CASSEEEKAFF. The DNA of the CDR3 is TGTGCCAGCAGTGAAGAAGAGAAAGCTTTCTTT.

Notes on this clone: Other DNA sequences from this sample encode an identical CDR3 as well. V usage is TRBV18 and J usage is TRBJ2-1; TRBD1 matches at 7 bases. Germline V gives CDR1 KGHSH, CDR2 LQKENI. V trimming: 3 bases; J trimming: 5 bases; junction bases outside the gene matches: 1. The CDR3 extends over 13 amino acids. The DNA of the CDR3 is TGTGCCAGCTCACCGGGACAGAACAATGAGCAGTTCTTC. Its protein is CASSPGQNNEQFF.

The rearrangement joins TRBV19 to TRBJ2-3; D may be TRBD2 (7 bases). CDR1 LNHDA and CDR2 SQIVND come from the germline V gene (reference sequence). The CDR3 sequence is 16 residues long. The V and J ends lost 4 bases and 2 bases respectively, with 16 bases between them. CDR3 in amino acids: CASSRAAGAFTDTQYF. Here the CDR3 DNA reads TGTGCCAGTAGTAGAGCGGCGGGGGCCTTCACAGATACGCAGTATTTT.

This clone showed up just once. The CDR3 sequence is CASSRESNQPQHF. The CDR3 nucleotides read TGTGCCAGCTCACGGGAGAGCAATCAGCCCCAGCATTTT. This chain connects TRBV18 to TRBJ1-5; no firm D call. This CDR3 has 13 amino acids. From germline, CDR1 is KGHSH and CDR2 LQKENI. The V end lost 4 bases, the J end lost 1 base, and 5 bases lay between the germline ends.

This chain joins TRBV15 and TRBJ1-4, with a weak D call TRBD1 (6 bases). CDR3 size: 15 residues. V was pared by 1 base and J by 7 bases, with 13 bases between. Germline V gene sequence: CDR1 LNHNV, CDR2 YYDKDF (reference sequence). DNA of the CDR3: TGTGCCACCAGCAGAGGTACGGGACAAAGTGAAAAACTGTTTTTT. This encodes CATSRGTGQSEKLFF. The entire variable domain, with the rest obtained from reference TRBV15 and TRBJ1-4, is as follows: DAMVIQNPRYQVTQFGKPVTLSCSQTLNHNVMYWYQQKSSQAPKLLFHYYDKDFNNEADTPDNFQSRRPNTSFCFLDIRSPGLGDTAMYLCATSRGTGQSEKLFFGSGTQLSVL.

The chain is built from TRBV12-5 and TRBJ1-1; no clear D gene. Trimming took 0 bases from V and 3 from J, leaving 14 bases between them. The germline V gene encodes CDR1 LGHNT and CDR2 FRNRAP. The CDR3 length is 16 residues. The CDR3, as DNA: TGTGCTAGTGGTTTGGTCCTGAGAGGCGATGACACTGAAGCTTTCTTT. Translation: CASGLVLRGDDTEAFF. The variable domain in full, completed from reference TRBV12-5 and TRBJ1-1, reads DARVTQTPRHKVTEMGQEVTMRCQPILGHNTVFWYRQTMMQGLELLAYFRNRAPLDDSGMPKDRFSAEMPDATLATLKIQPSEPRDSAVYFCASGLVLRGDDTEAFFGQGTRLTVV.

The rearrangement links TRBV18 to TRBJ1-2; D perhaps matches TRBD1 (5 bases). The CDR3 runs 13 residues. Germline V CDR1 and CDR2: KGHSH, LQKENI. Trimming shortened V by 6 bases and J by 2 bases, and 10 bases separated the two germline ends. CDR3 bases: TGTGCCAGCTCGGCACAGGAGAACTATGGCTACACCTTC. Protein sequence: CASSAQENYGYTF. The entire variable domain, with the rest obtained from reference TRBV18 and TRBJ1-2, is as follows: NAGVMQNPRHLVRRRGQEARLRCSPMKGHSHVYWYRQLPEEGLKFMVYLQKENIIDESGMPKERFSAEFPKEGPSILRIQQVVRGDSAAYFCASSAQENYGYTFGSGTRLTVV.

The chain recombines TRBV6-1 with TRBJ1-2; TRBD1 is a possible D gene (5 bases). This CDR3 has 14 residues. The germline gives CDR1 MNHNS, CDR2 SASEGT. Trimming removed 2 bases from V and 6 bases from J, with 13 bases in between. In nucleotides, the CDR3 is TGTGCCAGCAGTGAATCTTGGCAGGGTAATGGCTACACCTTC. It yields the protein CASSESWQGNGYTF.

The J gene is TRBJ1-6, the V gene TRBV14, with TRBD1 as a possible D gene (6 bases). Germline V gives CDR1 SGHDN, CDR2 FVKESK. The CDR3 runs to 16 residues. The germline V and J ends were trimmed by 4 bases and 3 bases, with 13 bases remaining between them. DNA for the CDR3: TGTGCCAGCAGCCCTCGGGACAACTTCTATAATTCACCCCTCCACTTT. It yields the protein CASSPRDNFYNSPLHF.

This clone was picked up a small number of times. The gene calls are TRBV6-1 and TRBJ1-6; the D gene is possibly TRBD1 (6 bases). The CDR3 runs 12 residues. Trimming left V 2 bases short and J 14 bases short, with 10 bases between. CDR1 and CDR2 (germline): MNHNS, SASEGT. The CDR3 DNA is TGTGCCAGCAGTGAAATAAGGGGGACCCTCCACTTT. It encodes CASSEIRGTLHF.

V and J are TRBV21-1 and TRBJ2-2; TRBD1 is the table's D call, not checked against the DNA. TRBV21-1 is labeled a pseudogene. The CDR3 is made up of 16 amino acids. CDR3 nucleotides: TGTGCCAGCAGCACCGGGGACAGTCGGGACGGCGGGGAGCTGTTTTTT. Its protein product is CASSTGDSRDGGELFF.

This chain joins TRBV7-9 and TRBJ2-3; 10 bases are a match to TRBD2. This CDR3 spans 16 amino acids. From germline, CDR1 is SEHNR and CDR2 FQNEAQ (reference sequence). J was trimmed by 2 bases and V by 4 bases; bases with no gene match: 6. The DNA of the CDR3 is TGTGCCAGCAGCTCCTTCGGACTAGCGGTCACAGATACGCAGTATTTT. It yields the protein CASSSFGLAVTDTQYF.

The chain recombines TRBV5-3 with TRBJ1-6, with 8 bases that match TRBD1. TRBV5-3 is an ORF; its function is uncertain. This CDR3 comprises 16 residues. The V segment lost 1 base and the J segment 8 bases; nucleotides outside the gene matches: 8. The CDR3 DNA reads as TGTGCCAGAAGCTTGAATGGCCGCAGGGGGCATTCACCCCTCCACTTT. Translation gives CARSLNGRRGHSPLHF.

The chain is built from TRBV10-3 and TRBJ2-3; D not certain. CDR3 size: 15 residues. V gave up 0 bases and J gave up 2 bases, with 9 bases separating them. The V gene's germline CDR1 is ENHRY and CDR2 SYGVKD. The CDR3: CAISESGLPTDTQYF. The CDR3 nucleotides read TGTGCCATCAGTGAGTCTGGCCTTCCCACAGATACGCAGTATTTT.

The V and J genes are TRBV5-6 and TRBJ1-5; 8 bases map to TRBD1. V shed 4 bases and J 7 bases; nucleotides not matched to a gene: 7. This CDR3 has 14 residues. Germline CDR1 is SGHDT and CDR2 is YYEEEE. The CDR3 DNA reads TGTGCCAGCAGCCAGGACAGGGACGGCCAGCCCCAGCATTTT. Its translation is CASSQDRDGQPQHF.

The gene calls are TRBV7-3 and TRBJ1-6; D remains ambiguous. V lost 1 base to trimming and J lost 10 bases, with 8 bases between them. CDR1 is SGHTA and CDR2 is FQGTGA in the germline V gene. The CDR3 sequence is 13 residues long. The CDR3: CASSLMERSPLHF. CDR3 DNA: TGTGCCAGCAGCTTAATGGAGAGGTCACCCCTCCACTTT.

For this clone: The same CDR3 can be traced to other DNA sequences in this sample. The chain combines TRBV5-1 with TRBJ1-4, with a tentative D call TRBD1 (5 bases). CDR3 length equals 14 residues. In germline, CDR1 is SGHRS, CDR2 YFSETQ. The V and J ends lost 0 bases and 6 bases respectively, with 9 bases between them. The CDR3 loop reads CASSLAGGDEKLFF. Here the CDR3 DNA reads TGCGCCAGCAGCTTGGCAGGAGGGGATGAAAAACTGTTTTTT.

This chain uses TRBV5-8 with TRBJ1-5, with D possibly matching TRBD1 (6 bases). Trimming cost V 4 bases and J 4 bases, with 18 bases left between them. The V gene's germline CDR1 is SGHTS and CDR2 YDEGEE. The CDR3 is 16 amino acids. The CDR3 sequence: CASSPGQPHRNQPQHF. The CDR3 DNA reads TGTGCCAGCAGCCCCGGACAGCCCCATCGGAATCAGCCCCAGCATTTT.

The rearrangement joins TRBV15 to TRBJ2-1, with D possibly matching TRBD2 (5 bases). The ends were cut back, 0 bases at V and 1 base at J, with 10 bases in the middle. This CDR3 is 16 amino acids long. Germline V CDR1 and CDR2: LNHNV, YYDKDF (reference sequence). CDR3 in amino acids: CATSRDFPGSYNEQFF. The DNA for the CDR3 is TGTGCCACCAGCAGAGATTTCCCGGGGTCCTACAATGAGCAGTTCTTC.